This TCR beta chain emerged from a study of beta chain features in type 1 diabetes. Isolated RNA was reverse transcribed in full, so expressed TCRB transcripts were sequenced. Clones were read by immunoSEQ multiplex PCR, and TCRdb kept only the in-frame ones, dropping some. The repertoire has hundreds of thousands of clones, 14% of them found once; the top ten carry 0.035% to 0.045%. The CDR3 is 21 residues long. V shed 2 bases, J shed 0 bases, and the junction held 18 bases outside the gene matches. Germline V gene data show CDR1 as SGHTA and CDR2 as FQGTGA. This clone has a handful of counts. The sequence was collected from a man aged 25-45 years in good health. The chain couples TRBV7-3 to TRBJ2-1, with 8 bases aligning to TRBD2. Material for sequencing was naive CD4+ T cells from blood. CDR3 in DNA: TGTGCCAGCAGCTTATGGTCGACCGATCGGGGGAGCGGGAGCTCCTACAATGAGCAGTTCTTC. The encoded protein is CASSLWSTDRGSGSSYNEQFF.